The T cell receptor beta chain under discussion was sequenced for a study of T cell responses to AZD1222 COVID-19 vaccine. Of note for this clone: Its specificity is unknown.

Profiling relied on immunoSEQ multiplex PCR, and the TCRdb table lists in-frame clones only, not all of them. This table has 90,000 to 120,000 clones, roughly 90% appearing once. The CDR3 has 15 amino acids. J lost 5 bases, V lost 4 bases, and 10 bases had no gene match. The germline V gene encodes CDR1 SGHRS and CDR2 YFSETQ. Study conclusions and caveats: Nearly half of spike-specific TCRs reportedly target variant regions that are unmutated in the B.1.351 and B.1.1.7 variants. Breadth and depth of Spike-specific TCRs rose after two AZD1222 doses.

The sequence was collected from an adult who received the AZD1222 COVID-19 vaccine. Material: peripheral blood, obtained 28 days after the second AZD1222 dose. The rearrangement links TRBV5-1 to TRBJ2-3, with 7 bases lining up with TRBD1. The CDR3 sequence: CASSPTGQVLDTQYF. DNA for the CDR3: TGCGCCAGCAGCCCCACCGGACAGGTTCTAGATACGCAGTATTTT.